This T cell receptor beta chain is from a study of blood T cell repertoires in COVID-19. Across the study: COVID-19 samples from acute and convalescent phases originated in the United States, Italy and Spain. Sample material is recorded as cDNA or gDNA derived from T cells, B-cell-depleted T cells, or PBMCs.

Per the authors' pipeline: Estimates of nucleated cell counts were drawn from the amplification of reference gene primers. Using immunoSEQ multiplex PCR, the repertoire was profiled, and TCRdb retains in-frame clones only, with some absent. That table gives V, J and clone size, and the DNA gave D and trimming. The sample lists around 270,000 clones, about 89% occurring once. The germline V gene encodes CDR1 SGHTA and CDR2 FQGTGA. This CDR3 comprises 14 residues. After removal of 5 bases from V and 9 bases from J, the junction contained 7 bases not matched to a gene. V usage is TRBV7-3 and J usage is TRBJ2-1; TRBD2 matches at 10 bases. The sequenced sample consisted of peripheral blood. This clonotype originated in a man aged 40-55 years who had recovered from COVID-19. Written as DNA, the CDR3 is TGTGCCAGCAGCCGAGCGGGAGGGCCCACTGAGCAGTTCTTC. Translation gives CASSRAGGPTEQFF.